The rows below give T cell receptor beta chains drawn from one sample of a study of a mutant IDH1 vaccine in newly diagnosed glioma. This table comes from immunoSEQ multiplex PCR, and its TCRdb copy is limited to in-frame clones, with some not included. Among 85,000 to 100,000 clones listed, about four fifths were seen once. The source material was PBMCs, sampled from a glioma patient treated with radiotherapy, temozolomide or both. These receptor sequences come from a man in his forties with glioma. The conserved cysteine and the conserved F or W are not part of the CDR3 here.

TRBV7-6 ASSLVLAGDTGELF
TRBV5-6 ASSFKIEQF
TRBV10-3 AISDRGQNQPQH
TRBV2 ASSKTEPRGIYNEQF
TRBV6-5 ASSYDSYYGYT
TRBV2 ASSGDAYEQY
TRBV5-1 ASSTQPGTGVREQY
TRBV5-1 ASRSAGRTGANTGELF
TRBV27 ASSLSRVPRPGEQY
TRBV11-2 ASSPIGGWSYEQY
TRBV4-3 ASSQDSGSTDTQY
TRBV9 ASSDGLAGGYTGELF
TRBV13 ASSLWGNPEAF
TRBV7-2 ASSLVGGGLQETQY
TRBV11-2 ASRRGREYEQY
TRBV6-5 ASRARDGNSPLH
TRBV5-4 ASSPADSSEQY